This T cell receptor beta chain is drawn from a study of blood T cell repertoires in COVID-19. The CDR3 length is 13 residues. V lost 4 bases to trimming and J lost 8 bases, with 11 bases between them. Germline assignment: CDR1 MDHEN and CDR2 SYDVKM. Sequenced by immunoSEQ multiplex PCR; TCRdb stores in-frame clones only, minus some. This sample has 150,000 to 200,000 clones, with 75% to 90% found just once. The study drew participants aged about 18 to 89 years from about two dozen US areas. This sequence was found in a man aged 35-49 years who had recovered from COVID-19. The V call is TRBV28, the J call TRBJ1-4, with TRBD1 as a possible D gene (5 bases). The material sequenced was PBMCs or T cells enriched from blood (not recorded which). The CDR3 DNA sequence: TGTGCCAGCAGTTGGCAGGGAAAGGAAAAACTGTTTTTT. It specifies CASSWQGKEKLFF.